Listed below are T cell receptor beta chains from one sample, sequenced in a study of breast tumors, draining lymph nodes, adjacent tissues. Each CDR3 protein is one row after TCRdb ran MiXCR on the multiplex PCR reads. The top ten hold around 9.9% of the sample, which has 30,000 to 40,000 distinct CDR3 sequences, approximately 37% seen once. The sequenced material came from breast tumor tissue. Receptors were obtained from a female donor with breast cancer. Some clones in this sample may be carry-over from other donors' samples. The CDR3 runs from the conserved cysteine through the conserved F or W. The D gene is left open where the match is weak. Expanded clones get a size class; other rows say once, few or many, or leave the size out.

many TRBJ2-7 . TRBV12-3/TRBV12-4 CASSLAGYEQYF TGTGCCAGCAGTTTGGCGGGCTACGAGCAGTACTTC
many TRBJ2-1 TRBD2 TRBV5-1 CASQTSGSYNEQFF TGCGCCAGCCAGACTAGCGGGTCCTACAATGAGCAGTTCTTC
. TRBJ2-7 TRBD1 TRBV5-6 CASSLLGQAHEQYF TGTGCCAGCAGCTTGCTGGGACAGGCACACGAGCAGTACTTC
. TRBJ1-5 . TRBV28 CASSPSGREVPQHF TGTGCCAGCAGCCCCTCGGGACGGGAGGTGCCCCAGCATTTT
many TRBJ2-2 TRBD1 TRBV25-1 CASSEGTAYTGELFF TGTGCCAGCAGTGAAGGGACAGCTTACACCGGGGAGCTGTTTTTT
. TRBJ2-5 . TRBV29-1 CSVETHLSGGETQYF TGCAGCGTTGAAACCCACCTTTCGGGCGGAGAGACCCAGTACTTC
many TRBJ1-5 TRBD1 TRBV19 CASSRDRGNQPQHF TGTGCCAGTAGTAGGGACAGGGGCAATCAGCCCCAGCATTTT
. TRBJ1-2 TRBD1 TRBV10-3 CAISESPGTGISSNYGYTF TGTGCCATCAGTGAGTCGCCGGGGACAGGGATTTCCTCTAACTATGGCTACACCTTC
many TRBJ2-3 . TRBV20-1 CSARPSRPRTDTQYF TGCAGTGCTAGACCCAGCAGGCCCCGCACAGATACGCAGTATTTT
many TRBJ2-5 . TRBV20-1 CSAPPRVQETQYF TGCAGTGCTCCCCCTAGGGTCCAAGAGACCCAGTACTTC
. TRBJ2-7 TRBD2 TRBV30 CAWSRTSGYYAQYF TGTGCCTGGAGTCGGACTAGCGGTTATTACGCGCAGTACTTC
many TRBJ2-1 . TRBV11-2 CASSGGGSRSYNEQFF TGTGCCAGCAGCGGGGGCGGGAGCAGGTCCTACAATGAGCAGTTCTTC
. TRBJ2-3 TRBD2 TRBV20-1 CSASSGTRGSDTQYF TGCAGTGCTAGCTCCGGGACTAGGGGTTCGGATACGCAGTATTTT
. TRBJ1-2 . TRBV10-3 CVTGGSYGYTF TGTGTCACCGGGGGGAGCTATGGCTACACCTTC
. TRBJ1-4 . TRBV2 CASGEVRGIGEKLFF TGTGCCAGTGGTGAAGTTCGGGGTATCGGTGAAAAACTGTTTTTT
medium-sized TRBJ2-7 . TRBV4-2 CASSQGLTTYEQYF TGTGCCAGCAGCCAAGGGTTGACGACCTACGAGCAGTACTTC
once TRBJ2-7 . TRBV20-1 CSARPDTYEQYF TGCAGTGCTAGACCAGATACCTACGAGCAGTACTTC
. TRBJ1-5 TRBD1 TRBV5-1 CASSTTGGNQPQHF TGCGCCAGCAGCACGACAGGGGGCAATCAGCCCCAGCATTTT